The 15 T cell receptor beta chains in this list originate from one sample, sequenced in a study of shared clonotypes between healthy human individuals. Clones were read by immunoSEQ multiplex PCR, and TCRdb kept only the in-frame ones, dropping some. The data contain about 870,000 clones, over 90% of them singletons. Naive-designated CD8 cells lacked CD45RO, were positively enriched for CCR7, and omitted terminally differentiated effector memory CD45RA+ cells. Sequences were obtained from naive CD8+ T cells sorted from blood. The origin of the receptors is a man under 40 in good health.

This chain joins TRBV11-2 and TRBJ2-5, with D possibly matching TRBD2 (5 bases). Trimming took off 5 bases at V and 7 bases at J, with 17 bases between the two ends. Germline assignment: CDR1 SGHAT and CDR2 FQNNGV. There are 14 residues in the CDR3. The DNA for the CDR3 is TGTGCCAGCAGCAAATTCGGGGTTGTGGCGACCCAGTACTTC. It translates to CASSKFGVVATQYF.

A remark on this clone: The sample holds other DNA sequences that translate to the same CDR3. This chain uses TRBV7-9 with TRBJ2-7; 11 bases agree with TRBD1. The V and J ends lost 0 bases and 1 base, in that order; junction bases with no gene match: 2. In germline, CDR1 is SEHNR, CDR2 FQNEAQ (reference sequence). CDR3 length: 16 amino acids. CDR3 in DNA: TGTGCCAGCAGCTTAGCGGGACAGGGGGGGTCCTACGAGCAGTACTTC. Its protein product is CASSLAGQGGSYEQYF. Full variable domain (missing parts from reference TRBV7-9 and TRBJ2-7): DTGVSQNPRHKITKRGQNVTFRCDPISEHNRLYWYRQTLGQGPEFLTYFQNEAQLEKSRLLSDRFSAERPKGSFSTLEIQRTEQGDSAMYLCASSLAGQGGSYEQYFGPGTRLTVT.

The V and J genes are TRBV29-1 and TRBJ2-7, with D perhaps matching TRBD2 (7 bases). This CDR3 has 17 amino acids. Looked up from germline, CDR1 is SQVTM and CDR2 is ANQGSEA. Trimming pared 2 bases from V and 4 bases from J, leaving 24 bases between. CDR3 loop: CSVELGGRMASKYEQYF. Here the CDR3 DNA reads TGCAGCGTTGAATTGGGGGGGCGTATGGCATCGAAATACGAGCAGTACTTC.

The chain employs TRBV19 and TRBJ2-1; perhaps TRBD2 as D (5 bases). Germline values: CDR1 LNHDA, CDR2 SQIVND (reference sequence). The V gene lost 6 bases and the J gene lost 1 base, with 7 bases spanning the gap. The length of the CDR3 is 13 residues. CDR3 sequence (DNA): TGTGCCAGTAGGCGGGCATCCTACAATGAGCAGTTCTTC. Encoded protein: CASRRASYNEQFF.

The chain has TRBV5-1 and TRBJ2-6; D not certain. V lost 0 bases to trimming and J lost 2 bases, with 18 bases between them. The CDR3 loop spans 19 amino acids. Germline CDR1 and CDR2: SGHRS and YFSETQ. The CDR3 DNA reads as TGCGCCAGCAGCTTGGACCTAAGGGTAGGAGATACTGGGGCCAACGTCCTGACTTTC. Its translation is CASSLDLRVGDTGANVLTF.

This sequence joins TRBV11-2 and TRBJ2-2; no reliable D call. The germline V gene has CDR1 SGHAT and CDR2 FQNNGV. V lost 4 bases, J lost 2 bases, and 11 bases lay in between. This CDR3 spans 15 amino acids. This CDR3 reads CASSSPTSNTGELFF. CDR3 nucleotides: TGTGCCAGCAGCTCTCCGACAAGTAACACCGGGGAGCTGTTTTTT.

The J gene is TRBJ2-7, the V gene TRBV10-1; unclear D gene. Germline CDR1 WNHNN, CDR2 SYGVQD (reference sequence). V was pared by 3 bases and J by 1 base, with 4 bases between. The CDR3 sequence is 12 residues long. CDR3 protein: CASSDESYEQYF. The CDR3, as DNA: TGCGCCAGCAGTGACGAGTCCTACGAGCAGTACTTC.

CDR3 residues: CASSPGTSGRRDTQYF. For the CDR3, the DNA is TGCGCCAGCAGCCCGGGGACTAGCGGTCGCCGAGATACGCAGTATTTT. The V gene is TRBV5-1, the J gene TRBJ2-3; TRBD2 matches 11 bases. This CDR3 is 16 amino acids long. CDR1 and CDR2 from the germline V gene are SGHRS and YFSETQ. V gave up 4 bases and J gave up 5 bases; unmatched junction bases: 9.

The chain joins TRBV9 to TRBJ2-7; D unresolved. Trimming removed 0 bases at V and 2 bases at J, with 9 bases between. Germline-derived CDR1 and CDR2 are SGDLS and YYNGEE. This CDR3 has 14 residues. The CDR3 loop reads CASSVGLTTYEQYF. The DNA of the CDR3 is TGTGCCAGCAGCGTAGGTCTAACAACCTACGAGCAGTACTTC.

The gene calls are TRBV5-6 and TRBJ2-6, with D unresolved. The CDR3 length is 16 residues. CDR1 and CDR2 from the germline V gene are SGHDT and YYEEEE. V was pared by 0 bases and J by 1 base, with 8 bases between. The CDR3 reads CASSLVSGSGANVLTF. The DNA of the CDR3 is TGTGCCAGCAGCTTGGTTTCAGGATCTGGGGCCAACGTCCTGACTTTC. The whole variable domain, remainder taken from reference TRBV5-6 and TRBJ2-6, is DAGVTQSPTHLIKTRGQQVTLRCSPKSGHDTVSWYQQALGQGPQFIFQYYEEEERQRGNFPDRFSGHQFPNYSSELNVNALLLGDSALYLCASSLVSGSGANVLTFGAGSRLTVL.

This clone came up once. The chain joins TRBV15 to TRBJ2-5; 10 nucleotides align to TRBD2. V shed 0 bases and J 3 bases; nucleotides not matched to a gene: 7. In germline, CDR1 is LNHNV, CDR2 YYDKDF (reference sequence). The CDR3 spans 17 residues. The CDR3 loop is CATSRDHSLAGEETQYF. As DNA, the CDR3 is TGTGCCACCAGCAGAGATCATTCGCTAGCGGGAGAAGAGACCCAGTACTTC. Supplemented by reference TRBV15 and TRBJ2-5, the full variable domain reads DAMVIQNPRYQVTQFGKPVTLSCSQTLNHNVMYWYQQKSSQAPKLLFHYYDKDFNNEADTPDNFQSRRPNTSFCFLDIRSPGLGDTAMYLCATSRDHSLAGEETQYFGPGTRLLVL.

The rearrangement links TRBV28 to TRBJ2-7; possible D gene TRBD2, 6 bases. The V and J ends lost 8 bases and 2 bases respectively, with 13 bases between them. The CDR3 covers 13 residues. CDR1 and CDR2 from the germline V gene are MDHEN and SYDVKM. CDR3 coding DNA: TGTGCCAGCGGCAGATGGGAGGCCTACGAGCAGTACTTC. Its protein is CASGRWEAYEQYF. Full variable domain (rest looked up from reference TRBV28 and TRBJ2-7): DVKVTQSSRYLVKRTGEKVFLECVQDMDHENMFWYRQDPGLGLRLIYFSYDVKMKEKGDIPEGYSVSREKKERFSLILESASTNQTSMYLCASGRWEAYEQYFGPGTRLTVT.

The chain uses TRBV7-2 and TRBJ2-7, with a weak D call TRBD1 (6 bases). Germline values: CDR1 SGHTA, CDR2 FQGNSA. This CDR3 is 13 amino acids long. With 7 bases removed from V and 3 bases from J, the gap between germline ends came to 13 bases. The CDR3 nucleotides read TGTGCCAGCACCTACGGACAGTACTACGAGCAGTACTTC. Residues: CASTYGQYYEQYF. Full variable domain (remainder filled in from reference TRBV7-2 and TRBJ2-7): GAGVSQSPSNKVTEKGKDVELRCDPISGHTALYWYRQSLGQGLEFLIYFQGNSAPDKSGLPSDRFSAERTGGSVSTLTIQRTQQEDSAVYLCASTYGQYYEQYFGPGTRLTVT.

The chain couples TRBV7-8 to TRBJ2-1, with D perhaps matching TRBD2 (5 bases). V lost 2 bases to trimming and J lost 9 bases, with 20 bases between them. This CDR3 region has 16 residues. Germline V lookup: CDR1 SGHVS, CDR2 FQNEAQ. CDR3 residues: CASSLNRERAVGEQFF. The CDR3 DNA reads as TGTGCCAGCAGCTTAAATAGGGAGCGCGCGGTGGGTGAGCAGTTCTTC.

This chain joins TRBV2 and TRBJ2-7; 13 bases match TRBD2. Unmatched junction bases numbered 3, after V lost 4 bases and J lost 6 bases. This CDR3 is 14 amino acids long. The V gene's germline CDR1 is SNHLY and CDR2 FYNNEI. CDR3 DNA sequence: TGTGCCAGCAGTGGGACTAGCGGGAGTGGCGAGCAGTACTTC. Protein product: CASSGTSGSGEQYF. The complete variable domain, with remaining parts taken from reference TRBV2 and TRBJ2-7, reads EPEVTQTPSHQVTQMGQEVILRCVPISNHLYFYWYRQILGQKVEFLVSFYNNEISEKSEIFDDQFSVERPDGSNFTLKIRSTKLEDSAMYFCASSGTSGSGEQYFGPGTRLTVT.